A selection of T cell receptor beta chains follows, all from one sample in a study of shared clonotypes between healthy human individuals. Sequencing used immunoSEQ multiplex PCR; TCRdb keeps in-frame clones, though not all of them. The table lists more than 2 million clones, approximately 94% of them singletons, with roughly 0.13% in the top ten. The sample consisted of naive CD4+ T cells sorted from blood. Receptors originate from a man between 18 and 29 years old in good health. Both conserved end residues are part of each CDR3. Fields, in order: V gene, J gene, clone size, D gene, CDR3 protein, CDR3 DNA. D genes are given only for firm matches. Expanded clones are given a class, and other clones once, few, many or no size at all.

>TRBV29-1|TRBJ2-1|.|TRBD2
CSVDLLAGVASYNEQFF
TGCAGCGTTGATCTGCTAGCGGGAGTTGCGTCCTACAATGAGCAGTTCTTC
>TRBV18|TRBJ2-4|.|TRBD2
CASSPGLAGGSPNIQYF
TGTGCCAGCTCACCGGGACTAGCGGGAGGGTCGCCAAACATTCAGTACTTC
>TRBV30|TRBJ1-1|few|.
CAWIRDPSEAFF
TGTGCCTGGATCAGAGACCCGTCTGAAGCTTTCTTT
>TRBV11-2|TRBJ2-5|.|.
CASSLRAQFGETQYF
TGTGCCAGCAGCTTACGGGCCCAGTTCGGGGAGACCCAGTACTTC
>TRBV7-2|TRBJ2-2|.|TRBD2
CASSLLTSGNTGELFF
TGTGCCAGCAGCTTGCTGACTAGCGGTAACACCGGGGAGCTGTTTTTT
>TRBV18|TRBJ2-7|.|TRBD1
CASSQDRGDLYEQYF
TGTGCCAGCTCCCAGGACAGGGGTGACCTCTACGAGCAGTACTTC
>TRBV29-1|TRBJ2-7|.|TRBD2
CSVGYRSREGYEQYF
TGCAGCGTTGGTTACAGAAGTCGGGAGGGCTACGAGCAGTACTTC
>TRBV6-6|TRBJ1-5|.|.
CASKSRQAAFQPQHF
TGTGCCAGCAAATCTAGGCAGGCGGCATTTCAGCCCCAGCATTTT
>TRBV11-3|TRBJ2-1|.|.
CASSLGGTRYNEQFF
TGTGCCAGCAGCTTGGGAGGGACAAGATACAATGAGCAGTTCTTC
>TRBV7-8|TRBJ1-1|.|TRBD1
CASSLPTGTGSEAFF
TGTGCCAGCAGCCTCCCGACAGGGACGGGGTCTGAAGCTTTCTTT
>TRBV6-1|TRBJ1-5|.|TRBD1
CASRRTGDQPQHF
TGTGCCAGCAGACGGACAGGGGATCAGCCCCAGCATTTT
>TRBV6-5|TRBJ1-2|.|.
CASSYSQGYYGYTF
TGTGCCAGCAGTTACTCGCAGGGTTACTATGGCTACACCTTC
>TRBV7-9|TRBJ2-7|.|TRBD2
CASSFLVGGSYEQYF
TGTGCCAGCAGCTTTCTGGTCGGGGGGTCCTACGAGCAGTACTTC
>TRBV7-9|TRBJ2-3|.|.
CASSLEAAGADTQYF
TGTGCCAGCAGCTTAGAGGCAGCTGGGGCAGATACGCAGTATTTT
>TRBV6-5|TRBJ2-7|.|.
CASSYRGYSYEQYF
TGTGCCAGCAGTTACCGGGGCTACTCCTACGAGCAGTACTTC
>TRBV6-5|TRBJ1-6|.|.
CASNEQSPYNSPLHF
TGTGCCAGCAACGAACAGAGCCCTTATAATTCACCCCTCCACTTT
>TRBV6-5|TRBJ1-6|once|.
CASRRPSNSPLHF
TGTGCCAGCAGGAGACCAAGTAATTCACCCCTCCACTTT
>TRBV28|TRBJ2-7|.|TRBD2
CASRGPGGNEQYF
TGTGCCAGCAGGGGCCCGGGAGGCAACGAGCAGTACTTC
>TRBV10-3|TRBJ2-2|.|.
CAIGEERDTGELFF
TGTGCCATCGGGGAGGAGAGGGACACCGGGGAGCTGTTTTTT
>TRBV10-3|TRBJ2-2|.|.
CAAGEGGPGELFF
TGTGCCGCTGGCGAAGGGGGTCCCGGGGAGCTGTTTTTT
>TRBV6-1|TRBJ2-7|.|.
CASSRGAGSYEQYF
TGTGCCAGCAGCCGGGGGGCAGGATCCTACGAGCAGTACTTC
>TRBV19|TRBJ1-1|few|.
CASSIRNTEAFF
TGTGCCAGTAGTATCCGGAACACTGAAGCTTTCTTT
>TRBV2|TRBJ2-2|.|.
CASKSGTLNTGELFF
TGTGCCAGCAAGTCCGGGACTCTAAACACCGGGGAGCTGTTTTTT
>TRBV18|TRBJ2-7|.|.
CASSLFEGSAYEQYF
TGTGCCAGCTCGTTGTTTGAAGGCAGTGCCTACGAGCAGTACTTC
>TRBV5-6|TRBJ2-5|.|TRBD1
CASSQGQGSGTQYF
TGTGCCAGCAGCCAGGGACAGGGGTCCGGGACCCAGTACTTC
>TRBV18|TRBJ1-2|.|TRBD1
CASSPSQGAEGYTF
TGTGCCAGCTCACCATCACAGGGGGCGGAAGGCTACACCTTC
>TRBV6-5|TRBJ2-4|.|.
CASTDLTPGGNIQYF
TGTGCCAGCACCGATCTTACACCAGGGGGGAACATTCAGTACTTC
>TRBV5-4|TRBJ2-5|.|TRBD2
CASSPPLGGRAGETQYF
TGTGCCAGCAGCCCACCCCTCGGCGGGAGGGCCGGTGAGACCCAGTACTTC
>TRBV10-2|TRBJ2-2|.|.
CASEGTGELFF
TGCGCCAGCGAAGGAACCGGGGAGCTGTTTTTT
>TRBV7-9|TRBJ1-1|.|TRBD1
CASSFGQGMSEAFF
TGTGCCAGCAGCTTCGGACAGGGGATGTCTGAAGCTTTCTTT
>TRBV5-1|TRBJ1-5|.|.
CASSPDSNQPQHF
TGCGCCAGCAGCCCTGATAGCAATCAGCCCCAGCATTTT
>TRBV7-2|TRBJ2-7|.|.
CASSRTAGKYEQYF
TGTGCCAGCAGCCGGACAGCGGGCAAGTACGAGCAGTACTTC
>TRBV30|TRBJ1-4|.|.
CAWSQQGGTANEKLFF
TGTGCCTGGAGTCAACAGGGAGGGACGGCTAATGAAAAACTGTTTTTT
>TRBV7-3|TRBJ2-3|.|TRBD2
CASSSFLLAGGSTQYF
TGTGCCAGCAGCTCCTTCCTACTAGCGGGGGGGAGCACGCAGTATTTT
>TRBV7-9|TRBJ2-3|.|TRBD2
CASSQPGLAGGRTDTQYF
TGTGCCAGCAGCCAGCCGGGACTAGCGGGGGGCCGCACAGATACGCAGTATTTT
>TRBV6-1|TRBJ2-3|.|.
CASSHAGSTDTQYF
TGTGCCAGCAGTCACGCGGGGAGCACAGATACGCAGTATTTT
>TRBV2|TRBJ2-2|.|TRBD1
CASSATAGGEGGELFF
TGTGCCAGCAGTGCCACGGCAGGGGGAGAGGGCGGGGAGCTGTTTTTT
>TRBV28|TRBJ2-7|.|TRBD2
CASRRSTSHLSYEQYF
TGTGCCAGCAGGCGTTCGACTAGCCACCTCTCCTACGAGCAGTACTTC
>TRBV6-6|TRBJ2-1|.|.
CASSFHRDSYNEQFF
TGTGCCAGCAGTTTCCACAGGGACTCCTACAATGAGCAGTTCTTC
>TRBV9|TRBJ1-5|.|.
CASSVGGNSNQPQHF
TGTGCCAGCAGCGTAGGCGGGAATAGCAATCAGCCCCAGCATTTT
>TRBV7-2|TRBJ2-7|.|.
CASSLGPISYEQYF
TGTGCCAGCAGCTTAGGACCGATATCCTACGAGCAGTACTTC
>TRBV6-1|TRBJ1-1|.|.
CASMEVLGTEAFF
TGTGCCAGCATGGAGGTGTTGGGCACTGAAGCTTTCTTT
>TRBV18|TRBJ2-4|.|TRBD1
CASSPLGTGIGIQYF
TGTGCCAGCTCACCTTTGGGGACAGGGATTGGCATTCAGTACTTC
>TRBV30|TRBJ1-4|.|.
CAWRVGFGEKLFF
TGTGCCTGGAGGGTAGGGTTCGGGGAAAAACTGTTTTTT
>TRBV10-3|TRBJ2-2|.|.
CAISESGWTGELFF
TGTGCCATCAGTGAGTCGGGTTGGACCGGGGAGCTGTTTTTT
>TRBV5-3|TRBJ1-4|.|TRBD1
CARSLRQGAPVRAGCTNEKLFF
TGTGCCAGAAGCTTGAGGCAGGGGGCGCCGGTCCGGGCTGGGTGTACTAATGAAAAACTGTTTTTT
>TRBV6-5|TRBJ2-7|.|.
CASGTGGFYEQYF
TGTGCCAGCGGGACTGGAGGATTCTACGAGCAGTACTTC
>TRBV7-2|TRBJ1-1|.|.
CASSLARTTEAFF
TGTGCCAGCAGCTTAGCACGGACCACTGAAGCTTTCTTT
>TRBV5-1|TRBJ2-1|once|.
CASSLGGGSGTQGEQFF
TGCGCCAGCAGCTTGGGAGGTGGATCAGGGACGCAAGGTGAGCAGTTCTTC
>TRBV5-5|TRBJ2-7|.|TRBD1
CASSLARQGIPHEQYF
TGTGCCAGCAGCTTGGCCCGACAGGGGATACCTCACGAGCAGTACTTC
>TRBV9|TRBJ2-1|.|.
CASSSRSGRDPLSLEQFF
TGTGCCAGCAGCTCGCGGTCTGGGCGGGACCCTCTCTCGCTAGAGCAGTTCTTC
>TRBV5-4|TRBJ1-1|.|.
CASTPDSEAFF
TGTGCCAGCACCCCGGACAGTGAAGCTTTCTTT
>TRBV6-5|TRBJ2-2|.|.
CASSSGYWGTGELFF
TGTGCCAGCAGTTCAGGGTACTGGGGCACCGGGGAGCTGTTTTTT
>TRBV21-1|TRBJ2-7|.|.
CASISQGARGACYEQYF
TGTGCCAGCATTTCACAGGGAGCGCGGGGGGCTTGCTACGAGCAGTACTTC
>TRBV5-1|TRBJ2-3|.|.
CASSTGLGTDTQYF
TGCGCCAGCAGTACAGGTTTAGGCACAGATACGCAGTATTTT
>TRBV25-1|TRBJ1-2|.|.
CASSEGAGRGYTF
TGTGCCAGCAGTGAAGGGGCAGGCCGTGGCTACACCTTC